The entry that follows covers one TCR beta chain sequence. The antigen is unknown. The sample belongs to a study of early stage breast cancer tumors. The wider study: Invasive lobular carcinomas made up four of 12 ER+/PR+/HER2- tumors. Around 10-fold was the mean read coverage per sample.

In germline, CDR1 is SGHTA, CDR2 FQGNSA. Unmatched junction bases numbered 11, after V lost 3 bases and J lost 5 bases. This CDR3 contains 17 residues. Only in-frame clones appear in the TCRdb table, and some are missing; sequencing was by immunoSEQ multiplex PCR. The table records approximately 14,000 clones, about four fifths of them present only once. Points from the study as a whole: Functional markers like CD4, CD8 and FOXP3 were missed in bulk sequencing.

This sequence joins TRBV7-2 and TRBJ2-1, with 9 bases lining up with TRBD2. The receptor was isolated from a person aged 25 to 39 with breast cancer. The sample taken for sequencing was normal breast tissue next to the tumor. CDR3 coding DNA: TGTGCCAGCAGCTTGGAAGGCGGGAGGGCAGGGAACAATGAGCAGTTCTTC. Translation gives CASSLEGGRAGNNEQFF.